These T cell receptor beta chains were read from a single sample in a study of post-analysis software for immune sequencing data. One entry per CDR3 protein results from TCRdb running MiXCR on the PCR reads. The sample consists of fewer than 550,000 distinct CDR3 sequences, approximately 34% of them appearing once. Sequenced input: blood. These receptors came from a girl between 2 and 17 years old with multiple sclerosis. Each CDR3 is given with its conserved first and last residue. Each record gives: clone size, V gene, D gene, J gene, CDR3 protein, CDR3 DNA. A D gene is named only where the DNA matches it firmly. Rows give clone size only sometimes, using once, few, many, or a class for an expanded clone.

clone size: NA; V gene: TRBV20-1; D gene: NA; J gene: TRBJ1-1; CDR3 protein: CSAPGHRNTEAFF; CDR3 DNA: TGCAGTGCTCCCGGACATCGGAACACTGAAGCTTTCTTT
clone size: few; V gene: TRBV27; D gene: TRBD2; J gene: TRBJ2-3; CDR3 protein: CASSFYPGLAGALDTQYF; CDR3 DNA: TGTGCCAGCAGTTTTTATCCGGGACTAGCGGGGGCCTTAGATACGCAGTATTTT
clone size: NA; V gene: TRBV5-1; D gene: NA; J gene: TRBJ1-1; CDR3 protein: CASSLVGSSGTEAFF; CDR3 DNA: TGCGCCAGCAGCTTGGTTGGCAGTTCAGGGACTGAAGCTTTCTTT
clone size: NA; V gene: TRBV11-2; D gene: NA; J gene: TRBJ2-7; CDR3 protein: CASSAESAYEQYF; CDR3 DNA: TGTGCCAGCAGCGCAGAGTCGGCCTACGAGCAGTACTTC
clone size: NA; V gene: TRBV29-1; D gene: NA; J gene: TRBJ1-1; CDR3 protein: CSVSGGTGNTEAFF; CDR3 DNA: TGCAGCGTTTCAGGAGGGACGGGGAACACTGAAGCTTTCTTT
clone size: few; V gene: TRBV6-6; D gene: TRBD1; J gene: TRBJ2-3; CDR3 protein: CASLNRGTDTQYF; CDR3 DNA: TGTGCCAGCCTAAACAGGGGGACAGATACGCAGTATTTT
clone size: NA; V gene: TRBV3-1; D gene: NA; J gene: TRBJ2-5; CDR3 protein: CASSQGAQEETQYF; CDR3 DNA: TGTGCCAGCAGCCAAGGGGCGCAGGAAGAGACCCAGTACTTC
clone size: NA; V gene: TRBV28; D gene: NA; J gene: TRBJ2-5; CDR3 protein: CASSVWTAQGTQYF; CDR3 DNA: TGTGCCAGCAGTGTATGGACAGCCCAAGGGACCCAGTACTTC
clone size: NA; V gene: TRBV27; D gene: NA; J gene: TRBJ1-1; CDR3 protein: CASISDTGPGLMNTEAFF; CDR3 DNA: TGTGCCAGCATCTCTGATACGGGGCCAGGGCTCATGAACACTGAAGCTTTCTTT
clone size: few; V gene: TRBV4-1; D gene: TRBD1; J gene: TRBJ1-2; CDR3 protein: CASSPFDRVAYGYTF; CDR3 DNA: TGCGCCAGCAGCCCCTTCGACAGGGTAGCCTATGGCTACACCTTC
clone size: NA; V gene: TRBV3-1; D gene: TRBD1; J gene: TRBJ2-3; CDR3 protein: CASSRGGQGLTDTQYF; CDR3 DNA: TGTGCCAGCAGCCGCGGGGGACAGGGATTAACAGATACGCAGTATTTT
clone size: many; V gene: TRBV7-9; D gene: NA; J gene: TRBJ2-3; CDR3 protein: CASSLDPADTQYF; CDR3 DNA: TGTGCCAGCAGCTTAGATCCCGCAGATACGCAGTATTTT
clone size: NA; V gene: TRBV5-5; D gene: TRBD1; J gene: TRBJ2-3; CDR3 protein: CASSQGQGIDTQYF; CDR3 DNA: TGTGCCAGCAGCCAAGGACAGGGGATAGATACGCAGTATTTT
clone size: NA; V gene: TRBV2; D gene: NA; J gene: TRBJ2-1; CDR3 protein: CASRLPSSYNEQFF; CDR3 DNA: TGTGCCAGCAGACTACCAAGCTCCTACAATGAGCAGTTCTTC
clone size: NA; V gene: TRBV6-6; D gene: NA; J gene: TRBJ2-7; CDR3 protein: CASSYSTRDEQYF; CDR3 DNA: TGTGCCAGCAGTTACTCGACCAGGGACGAGCAGTACTTC